This entry is about one T cell receptor (beta chain). This clonotype was counted many times. Its antigen remains undetermined. Base qualities are not recorded, but no much larger clone differs from it by a single base. Stable Graves' hyperthyroidism was defined as no progression to ophthalmopathy during 18 months of follow-up. Hyperthyroidism patients were newly diagnosed, had a disease duration of under 2 months, and were aged 18 to 65 years. Any patient with an uncontrolled infection, another autoimmune disease, pregnancy or lactation was excluded. Diagnoses were established on the basis of clinical symptoms, serum thyroxine and TRAb, thyroid ultrasound, and orbital computed tomography. Ficoll-Paque density gradient centrifugation was used to isolate PBMCs from 9.5 to 10 ml of fresh peripheral blood. Total RNA was extracted with Trizol reagent, and quality was checked on an Agilent 2100 Bioanalyzer.

The entry originates in a study of T cells in Graves' hyperthyroidism and ophthalmopathy (dated by TCRdb to the late 2010s). Study-wide context: Peripheral blood samples were taken at the time of initial diagnosis, prior to any treatment. Thyroid tissue and blood T-cell repertoires from more than 5 Graves' hyperthyroidism patients were also compared in the study. For training and testing, the approximately 92 patients in the discovery cohort were randomly divided in a 7:3 ratio. TCR Vbeta CDR3 sequencing of some 140 peripheral blood samples (under 45 ophthalmopathy, about 80 hyperthyroidism and some 17 progressor patients) is reported in the paper. After blood sampling, hyperthyroidism patients were treated with methimazole at a starting dose of 30 mg daily, and ophthalmopathy patients were treated with high-dose intravenous methylprednisolone. Prospective prediction of ophthalmopathy was tested in an independent validation cohort consisting of roughly 20 hyperthyroidism patients and 15 to 17 patients who later progressed to ophthalmopathy. A discovery cohort of about a hundred patients, about 40 with Graves' ophthalmopathy and 57 with stable Graves' hyperthyroidism, was used to find distinguishing TCR V-J signatures. The study at large found these results: A model built on a 13 V-J signature distinguished ophthalmopathy from stable hyperthyroidism, reaching roughly 88% sensitivity and 81.08% specificity in cross-validation and 80%/75% in testing. In validation, progression to ophthalmopathy was predicted by the model with 70.59% sensitivity and 72.22% specificity, a median of approximately 6.5 months before onset. No statistical method was used to set the sample size in advance, and investigators knew the group allocation. Most expanded thyroid clonotypes (frequency above 0.001) were also found in blood, which suggests that blood repertoires may mirror thyroid immune responses.

The TCR beta CDR3 regions were amplified from the RNA transcripts. The first round of RT-PCR for the TCR CDR3 was performed with the HTBI primer set and the Qiagen OneStep RT-PCR kit. Libraries were constructed in a second round of multiplex PCR, after which size selection and purification were performed. The libraries were sequenced on an Illumina HiSeq2000 using paired-end 100 bp reads. Per the authors' processing: SOAPnuke was used to process the raw data, with reads discarded if the reads contained adapters or uncalled bases, had a mean Phred below 15, or lacked an exact constant-primer or identifier match. High-quality paired reads were merged with COPE v1.2.5, and unique nucleotide sequences were defined as clonotypes. MiTCR v1.1 was used to align clonotypes to the IMGT TRBV, TRBD and TRBJ reference segments. The analysis was restricted to V-J combinations with a frequency above 0.0001, which together covered 99% to 99.2% of the repertoires. A TCS score was defined as the ratio between F50 (clonal expansion) and ExV (chaos), using BLOSUM62-based TCRdist between CDR3 peptides within each V-J. Welch's t-statistics and random forest reduced 450 to 600 V-J features to 13, which were used in a naive Bayes classifier (R e1071). TCRdb handled the public reads itself, with Q25 trimming in fastp and clone calling in MiXCR, and kept productive beta chains. Under each unique CDR3 protein, matching rows form one entry showing the most common genes and DNA. The V and J calls follow TCRdb's processing rather than the paper's. This sample holds about 180,000 distinct CDR3 sequences; about a sixth were observed only once. The ten largest clones add up to 25% to 35% of the sample.

Trimming costs V 1 base and J 2 bases, and their ends lie 9 bases apart. The germline V gene provides CDR1 SGHTA and CDR2 FQGNSA. From its cysteine to its phenylalanine, the CDR3 spans 15 amino acids. Of all the DNA, just the CDR3 is kept, 45 bases in frame from base 1. Sequencing was carried out using blood. Rearrangement joined TRBV7-2 to TRBJ2-1; possibly the D gene is TRBD2, per 5 matching bases. The origin of this receptor is a woman aged 50 to 65 with Graves' hyperthyroidism. The DNA reads TGTGCCAGCAGCTTAGGGCCGACTACCTACAATGAGCAGTTCTTC. The encoded protein is CASSLGPTTYNEQFF.